The sequence of this T cell receptor beta chain was determined in a study of shared clonotypes between healthy human individuals. Sequencing used immunoSEQ multiplex PCR; TCRdb keeps in-frame clones, though not all of them. The repertoire holds 2 million to 2.5 million clones, with 80% to 95% as singletons. The CDR3 runs 15 residues. CDR1 is MGHDK, CDR2 SYGVNS, per germline. V dropped 1 base and J dropped 6 bases, with 13 bases sitting between them. Whole-study findings and limits: Roughly 5% of naive CD4 clonotypes were shared across several donors.

The authors divided CD4+ cells into CD45RA+ naive and CD45RA-negative memory subsets. Regarding this clone: Antigen specificity is unknown.

Sequenced sample: naive CD4+ T cells from PBMCs. The subset here: CD45RA+ positively selected. This sequence was found in a man in his late teens or twenties in good health. Some clones in this sample may be carry-over from other donors' samples. The J gene is TRBJ1-5, the V gene TRBV25-1, with a weak D call TRBD1 (6 bases). CDR3 sequence reads: CASSESGGAGQPQHF. The DNA of the CDR3 is TGTGCCAGCAGTGAATCTGGGGGGGCGGGTCAGCCCCAGCATTTT.